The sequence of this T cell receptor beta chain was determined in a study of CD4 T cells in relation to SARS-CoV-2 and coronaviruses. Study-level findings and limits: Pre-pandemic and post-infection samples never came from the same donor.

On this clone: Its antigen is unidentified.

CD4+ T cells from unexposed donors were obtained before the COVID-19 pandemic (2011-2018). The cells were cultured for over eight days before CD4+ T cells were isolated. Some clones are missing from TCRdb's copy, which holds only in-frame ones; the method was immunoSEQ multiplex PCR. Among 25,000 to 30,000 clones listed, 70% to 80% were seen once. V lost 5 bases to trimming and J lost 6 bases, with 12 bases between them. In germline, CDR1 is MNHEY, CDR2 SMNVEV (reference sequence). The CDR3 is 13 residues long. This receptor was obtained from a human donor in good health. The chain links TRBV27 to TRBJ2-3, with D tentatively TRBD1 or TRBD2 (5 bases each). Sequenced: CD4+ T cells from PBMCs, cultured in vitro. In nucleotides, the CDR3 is TGTGCCAGCAGTCCTTATGAGGGGGATACGCAGTATTTT. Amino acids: CASSPYEGDTQYF.